The sequence of this T cell receptor beta chain was determined in a study of PD-1 blockade in classical Hodgkin lymphoma. Germline V gives CDR1 MDHEN, CDR2 SYDVKM. The CDR3 extends over 13 amino acids. Trimming removed 7 bases from V and 2 bases from J, with 11 bases in between. The time point here: newly diagnosed, previously untreated cHL patient sample. As a comparison, the study used PBMCs from newly diagnosed, untreated classical Hodgkin lymphoma. The sample holds one count of this clone. Sequencing used immunoSEQ multiplex PCR; TCRdb keeps in-frame clones, though not all of them. This table has under 80,000 clones, 85% to 95% appearing once.

The material sequenced was peripheral blood mononuclear cells (PBMCs). The chain carries TRBV28 and TRBJ1-2, with TRBD1 as a possible D gene (5 bases). This clonotype was obtained from a human donor with classical Hodgkin lymphoma. In DNA form, the CDR3 reads TGTGCCAGCAAGCCGGGGGGAAACTATGGCTACACCTTC. This codes for CASKPGGNYGYTF.